Described below is a single T cell receptor beta chain sequence and its context. The antigen is not known. The primer mix had 60 Vbeta and 13 Jbeta primers. Measured with immunoSEQ multiplex PCR; TCRdb has only the in-frame clones, and not every one. The sample yields 150,000 or so clones, 70% to 85% seen once. The data were taken from a study of cytomegalovirus exposure and HLA in healthy donors. The CDR3 sequence is 17 residues long. V was clipped by 0 bases and J by 2 bases, with 18 bases between them. The germline CDR1 and CDR2 sequences are SGDLS and YYNGEE. Points from the study as a whole: In vitro experiments confirmed that three CMV-associated chains were specific for CMV antigens. One variant, a missense change in DCLRE1C, was linked in a later analysis to TCR beta V- and J-gene trimming. Approximately 160 TCR beta chains were listed as cytomegalovirus-associated.

This TCR derives from a male donor in good health and CMV-seropositive. The genes are TRBV9 and TRBJ2-7; D may be TRBD1 (5 bases). The sample consisted of PBMCs. CDR3: CASSVGILRVGAYEQYF. CDR3 coding DNA: TGTGCCAGCAGCGTAGGGATACTCAGGGTAGGAGCCTACGAGCAGTACTTC.